The rows below give T cell receptor beta chains drawn from one sample of a study of blood T cell repertoires in COVID-19. The protocol was immunoSEQ multiplex PCR, while the TCRdb copy is restricted to in-frame clones and leaves out a portion. The table shows more than 150,000 clones, with roughly three quarters occurring only once. Sample: PBMCs or T cells enriched from blood (not recorded which). These receptors all stem from a man in his fifties or sixties who had been exposed to COVID-19. The CDR3 runs from the conserved cysteine through the conserved F or W. A D gene is named only where the DNA matches it firmly. A clone size is listed for some rows: how often the clone was seen (once, few, many), or a class if it is expanded.

V gene: TRBV2
D gene: TRBD1
clone size: .
J gene: TRBJ1-6
CDR3 length: 14
CDR3 protein: CASSVGQGNSPLHF
CDR3 DNA: TGTGCCAGCAGTGTGGGACAGGGGAATTCACCCCTCCACTTT

V gene: TRBV6-1
D gene: TRBD2
clone size: .
J gene: TRBJ2-3
CDR3 length: 13
CDR3 protein: CASSEALAGSQYF
CDR3 DNA: TGTGCCAGCAGTGAAGCATTAGCGGGGTCGCAGTATTTT

V gene: TRBV28
D gene: .
clone size: few
J gene: TRBJ1-2
CDR3 length: 14
CDR3 protein: CASNSPGQRDGYTF
CDR3 DNA: TGTGCCAGCAATTCCCCAGGACAGAGGGATGGCTACACCTTC

V gene: TRBV12-5
D gene: TRBD2
clone size: .
J gene: TRBJ2-7
CDR3 length: 15
CDR3 protein: CASGPSGSPPHEQYF
CDR3 DNA: TGTGCTAGTGGTCCTAGCGGGAGTCCTCCACACGAGCAGTACTTC

V gene: TRBV5-8
D gene: TRBD1
clone size: .
J gene: TRBJ1-2
CDR3 length: 15
CDR3 protein: CASSAPGRGGGGYTF
CDR3 DNA: TGTGCCAGCAGCGCGCCCGGTCGAGGGGGCGGTGGCTACACCTTC

V gene: TRBV7-9
D gene: TRBD1
clone size: .
J gene: TRBJ1-4
CDR3 length: 17
CDR3 protein: CASTLGQGSSSDEKLFF
CDR3 DNA: TGTGCCAGCACGCTGGGACAGGGATCTAGTAGCGACGAAAAACTGTTTTTT

V gene: TRBV25-1
D gene: TRBD1
clone size: .
J gene: TRBJ2-1
CDR3 length: 15
CDR3 protein: CASSEFRGTGNEQFF
CDR3 DNA: TGTGCCAGCAGTGAATTCAGGGGGACAGGCAATGAGCAGTTCTTC

V gene: TRBV21-1
D gene: .
clone size: .
J gene: TRBJ1-2
CDR3 length: 15
CDR3 protein: CASSKVTGKGYGYTF
CDR3 DNA: TGTGCCAGCAGCAAGGTGACGGGGAAGGGCTATGGCTACACCTTC

V gene: TRBV7-3
D gene: TRBD1
clone size: .
J gene: TRBJ2-3
CDR3 length: 15
CDR3 protein: CASSRTGVSTDTQYF
CDR3 DNA: TGTGCCAGCAGTCGGACAGGGGTCAGCACAGATACGCAGTATTTT

V gene: TRBV5-4
D gene: .
clone size: .
J gene: TRBJ2-2
CDR3 length: 14
CDR3 protein: CASRASAVTGELFF
CDR3 DNA: TGTGCCAGCAGGGCTAGCGCGGTCACCGGGGAGCTGTTTTTT

V gene: TRBV14
D gene: TRBD1
clone size: .
J gene: TRBJ2-2
CDR3 length: 16
CDR3 protein: CASSLRTGGFPGELFF
CDR3 DNA: TGTGCCAGCAGCCTACGGACAGGGGGCTTTCCCGGGGAGCTGTTTTTT

V gene: TRBV27
D gene: .
clone size: .
J gene: TRBJ1-1
CDR3 length: 14
CDR3 protein: CASSLPGRNTEAFF
CDR3 DNA: TGTGCCAGCAGTTTACCAGGGCGAAACACTGAAGCTTTCTTT

V gene: TRBV7-2
D gene: .
clone size: many
J gene: TRBJ1-4
CDR3 length: 14
CDR3 protein: CASSFGGSNEKLFF
CDR3 DNA: TGTGCCAGCAGCTTCGGAGGATCTAATGAAAAACTGTTTTTT

V gene: TRBV30
D gene: TRBD1
clone size: .
J gene: TRBJ1-6
CDR3 length: 13
CDR3 protein: CAWNRDSNSPLHF
CDR3 DNA: TGTGCCTGGAACCGGGACAGCAATTCACCCCTCCACTTT

V gene: TRBV28
D gene: TRBD1
clone size: .
J gene: TRBJ1-5
CDR3 length: 14
CDR3 protein: CATSLDRVNQPQHF
CDR3 DNA: TGTGCCACCTCTCTGGACAGGGTGAATCAGCCCCAGCATTTT

V gene: TRBV7-2
D gene: .
clone size: .
J gene: TRBJ2-7
CDR3 length: 12
CDR3 protein: CASSLTSFEQYF
CDR3 DNA: TGTGCCAGCAGCCTAACCTCCTTCGAGCAGTACTTC

V gene: TRBV28
D gene: .
clone size: .
J gene: TRBJ1-5
CDR3 length: 16
CDR3 protein: CASRSRGWYSNQPQHF
CDR3 DNA: TGTGCCAGCAGATCCCGGGGGTGGTATAGCAATCAGCCCCAGCATTTT

V gene: TRBV19
D gene: TRBD1
clone size: .
J gene: TRBJ2-1
CDR3 length: 15
CDR3 protein: CASSIDYRGVQGRFF
CDR3 DNA: TGTGCCAGTAGTATAGATTACAGGGGGGTACAGGGTAGGTTCTTC

V gene: TRBV15
D gene: .
clone size: .
J gene: TRBJ2-7
CDR3 length: 14
CDR3 protein: CATSRDYRSYEQYF
CDR3 DNA: TGTGCCACCAGCAGAGATTACAGGTCGTACGAGCAGTACTTC

V gene: TRBV6-5
D gene: TRBD1
clone size: .
J gene: TRBJ1-5
CDR3 length: 13
CDR3 protein: CASRRQGNQPQHF
CDR3 DNA: TGTGCCAGCAGACGACAGGGTAACCAGCCCCAGCATTTT

V gene: TRBV19
D gene: TRBD1
clone size: .
J gene: TRBJ1-2
CDR3 length: 14
CDR3 protein: CASSLDRGTYGYTF
CDR3 DNA: TGTGCCAGTAGTCTCGACAGGGGAACCTATGGCTACACCTTC

V gene: TRBV29-1
D gene: .
clone size: .
J gene: TRBJ2-2
CDR3 length: 12
CDR3 protein: CSVKTNTGELFF
CDR3 DNA: TGCAGCGTCAAAACTAACACCGGGGAGCTGTTTTTT

V gene: TRBV27
D gene: .
clone size: .
J gene: TRBJ1-1
CDR3 length: 15
CDR3 protein: CASRSVRGLYTEAFF
CDR3 DNA: TGTGCCAGCAGATCGGTCCGGGGGTTGTACACTGAAGCTTTCTTT

V gene: TRBV18
D gene: .
clone size: .
J gene: TRBJ1-2
CDR3 length: 17
CDR3 protein: CASSPRETPDPNYGYTF
CDR3 DNA: TGTGCCAGCTCACCACGGGAGACCCCGGACCCCAACTATGGCTACACCTTC

V gene: TRBV23-1
D gene: TRBD1
clone size: .
J gene: TRBJ1-6
CDR3 length: 15
CDR3 protein: CASSQTGEHNSPLHF
CDR3 DNA: TGCGCCAGCAGTCAGACAGGGGAGCATAATTCACCCCTCCACTTT

V gene: TRBV6-1
D gene: TRBD1
clone size: .
J gene: TRBJ1-2
CDR3 length: 14
CDR3 protein: CASSENRGGDGYTF
CDR3 DNA: TGTGCCAGCAGTGAAAACAGGGGTGGGGATGGCTACACCTTC

V gene: TRBV28
D gene: TRBD1
clone size: .
J gene: TRBJ1-4
CDR3 length: 15
CDR3 protein: CASSSRTGGNEKLFF
CDR3 DNA: TGTGCCAGCAGTTCCCGGACAGGGGGGAATGAAAAACTGTTTTTT

V gene: TRBV27
D gene: .
clone size: .
J gene: TRBJ2-7
CDR3 length: 15
CDR3 protein: CASRTLEAGVYEQYF
CDR3 DNA: TGTGCCAGCAGAACCCTGGAAGCGGGTGTTTACGAGCAGTACTTC

V gene: TRBV28
D gene: .
clone size: .
J gene: TRBJ2-7
CDR3 length: 14
CDR3 protein: CASTAGTATYEQYF
CDR3 DNA: TGTGCCAGCACAGCCGGGACTGCAACCTACGAGCAGTACTTC

V gene: TRBV29-1
D gene: .
clone size: .
J gene: TRBJ1-2
CDR3 length: 14
CDR3 protein: CSVEEQLTNYGYTF
CDR3 DNA: TGCAGCGTTGAAGAACAGCTAACTAACTATGGCTACACCTTC

V gene: TRBV23-1
D gene: TRBD1
clone size: .
J gene: TRBJ2-7
CDR3 length: 15
CDR3 protein: CASSQSGTEIYEQYF
CDR3 DNA: TGCGCCAGCAGTCAGTCTGGGACAGAGATCTACGAGCAGTACTTC

V gene: TRBV19
D gene: .
clone size: .
J gene: TRBJ1-5
CDR3 length: 15
CDR3 protein: CASSIDQEGFGPQHF
CDR3 DNA: TGTGCCAGTAGTATAGATCAAGAGGGATTTGGGCCCCAGCATTTT

V gene: TRBV7-9
D gene: TRBD1
clone size: .
J gene: TRBJ1-1
CDR3 length: 17
CDR3 protein: CASSLVPTTGVIREAFF
CDR3 DNA: TGTGCCAGCAGCTTAGTCCCGACGACAGGGGTGATTCGGGAAGCTTTCTTT

V gene: TRBV6-5
D gene: .
clone size: .
J gene: TRBJ1-3
CDR3 length: 14
CDR3 protein: CASSSWTAGNTIYF
CDR3 DNA: TGTGCCAGCAGTTCCTGGACAGCCGGAAACACCATATATTTT

V gene: TRBV11-3
D gene: .
clone size: .
J gene: TRBJ2-1
CDR3 length: 17
CDR3 protein: CASSESGGSIGKDEQFF
CDR3 DNA: TGTGCCAGCAGCGAAAGCGGAGGGTCCATCGGTAAGGATGAGCAGTTCTTC

V gene: TRBV29-1
D gene: .
clone size: few
J gene: TRBJ2-5
CDR3 length: 8
CDR3 protein: CSVGPQYF
CDR3 DNA: TGCAGCGTTGGGCCCCAGTACTTC

V gene: TRBV21-1
D gene: .
clone size: .
J gene: TRBJ2-3
CDR3 length: 18
CDR3 protein: CASSSRLAGGRAPDTQYF
CDR3 DNA: TGTGCCAGCAGCTCCCGCCTAGCGGGAGGGCGTGCCCCAGATACGCAGTATTTT

V gene: TRBV19
D gene: TRBD2
clone size: .
J gene: TRBJ2-5
CDR3 length: 14
CDR3 protein: CASSSRGGGETQYF
CDR3 DNA: TGTGCCAGTAGTTCCCGCGGGGGGGGAGAGACCCAGTACTTC

V gene: TRBV14
D gene: TRBD2
clone size: few
J gene: TRBJ2-5
CDR3 length: 16
CDR3 protein: CASSLQRTSGGETQYF
CDR3 DNA: TGTGCCAGCAGCCTACAGAGGACTAGCGGGGGAGAGACCCAGTACTTC

V gene: TRBV2
D gene: TRBD2
clone size: .
J gene: TRBJ2-5
CDR3 length: 17
CDR3 protein: CASSEALAGGTQETQYF
CDR3 DNA: TGTGCCAGCAGTGAAGCGCTGGCGGGAGGAACTCAAGAGACCCAGTACTTC

V gene: TRBV7-9
D gene: TRBD1
clone size: few
J gene: TRBJ1-5
CDR3 length: 16
CDR3 protein: CASSLYATGGFQPQHF
CDR3 DNA: TGTGCCAGCAGCTTATATGCGACAGGGGGGTTTCAGCCCCAGCATTTT

V gene: TRBV6-2/TRBV6-3
D gene: .
clone size: few
J gene: TRBJ2-7
CDR3 length: 17
CDR3 protein: CASSYSYRDSDSYEQYF
CDR3 DNA: TGTGCCAGCAGTTACTCTTACCGGGACTCCGACTCCTACGAGCAGTACTTC

V gene: TRBV9
D gene: .
clone size: few
J gene: TRBJ2-2
CDR3 length: 17
CDR3 protein: CASSHTIGGANTGELFF
CDR3 DNA: TGTGCCAGCAGCCACACCATAGGGGGGGCGAACACCGGGGAGCTGTTTTTT

V gene: TRBV18
D gene: TRBD2
clone size: once
J gene: TRBJ2-1
CDR3 length: 14
CDR3 protein: CASSPASGRDEQFF
CDR3 DNA: TGTGCCAGCTCACCAGCTAGCGGGAGAGATGAGCAGTTCTTC

V gene: TRBV7-8
D gene: TRBD1
clone size: .
J gene: TRBJ2-2
CDR3 length: 15
CDR3 protein: CASSRGQGAGGELFF
CDR3 DNA: TGTGCCAGCAGCCGCGGACAGGGGGCCGGCGGGGAGCTGTTTTTT

V gene: TRBV27
D gene: .
clone size: .
J gene: TRBJ2-1
CDR3 length: 15
CDR3 protein: CASSPDWGDYNEQFF
CDR3 DNA: TGTGCCAGCAGTCCCGACTGGGGGGACTACAATGAGCAGTTCTTC

V gene: TRBV5-6
D gene: TRBD1
clone size: .
J gene: TRBJ1-1
CDR3 length: 12
CDR3 protein: CASSLVRGPAFF
CDR3 DNA: TGTGCCAGCAGCTTGGTCAGGGGGCCAGCTTTCTTT

V gene: TRBV5-4
D gene: TRBD1
clone size: .
J gene: TRBJ1-4
CDR3 length: 15
CDR3 protein: CASSLGQELNEKLFF
CDR3 DNA: TGTGCCAGCAGCTTAGGACAGGAGCTTAATGAAAAACTGTTTTTT